Below, 5 T cell receptor beta chains from the same sample are listed, as sequenced in a study of molecular identifiers for immune sequencing clone quantification (dated 2018 in TCRdb). Libraries were built with PCR. Sequenced on a NextSeq 500. Starting from the raw public reads, TCRdb applied fastp trimming at Q25, assembled clones with MiXCR and retained in-frame beta chains. Identical CDR3 proteins give one entry, which carries the most common genes and DNA. In all, the sample holds roughly 300,000 distinct CDR3 sequences, and 24% of those were seen once. The top ten clones comprise about 0.71% of the sample. Sequenced input: naive CD8+ T cells from blood, with Jurkat cell RNA spiked in. In the paper's terms, the cell subset or site label means: FACS-sorted CD8+CD4-CCR7+CD45RA+ naive T cells. These receptors came from a human donor in good health. Some libraries in this study had Jurkat cell RNA spiked in.

This clonotype was counted at least ten times. V usage is TRBV7-6 and J usage is TRBJ2-3, with D perhaps matching TRBD2 (7 bases). V gave up 5 bases and J gave up 2 bases, with 23 bases separating them. The CDR3 runs 18 residues. Germline V CDR1 and CDR2: SGHVS, FNYEAQ. Written as DNA, the CDR3 is TGTGCCAGCAGCCAATCCCTTAGGGGGGGAAACCTCACAGATACGCAGTATTTT. Translation: CASSQSLRGGNLTDTQYF.

The chain carries TRBV2 and TRBJ2-3; 10 bases match TRBD2. This CDR3 is built from 18 residues. J lost 3 bases, V lost 3 bases, and 12 bases had no gene match. Germline CDR1 SNHLY, CDR2 FYNNEI. The CDR3 spells CASSDPSPASGSTDTQYF. The CDR3 DNA is TGTGCCAGCAGTGATCCCTCCCCGGCTAGCGGGAGTACAGATACGCAGTATTTT. Using reference TRBV2 and TRBJ2-3 for the parts outside the CDR3, the full variable domain is EPEVTQTPSHQVTQMGQEVILRCVPISNHLYFYWYRQILGQKVEFLVSFYNNEISEKSEIFDDQFSVERPDGSNFTLKIRSTKLEDSAMYFCASSDPSPASGSTDTQYFGPGTRLTVL.

V gene TRBV27 combines with J gene TRBJ2-1; TRBD2 might be the D (6 bases). The germline V and J ends were trimmed by 6 bases and 5 bases, with 14 bases remaining between them. This CDR3 spans 14 amino acids. In germline, CDR1 is MNHEY, CDR2 SMNVEV (reference sequence). The CDR3 DNA reads as TGTGCCAGCAGCGACGGGAGTCCCAACAATGAGCAGTTCTTC. Translated: CASSDGSPNNEQFF.

This clonotype was seen only a few times. The genes are TRBV13 and TRBJ2-3, with 7 positions matching TRBD1. This CDR3 spans 14 amino acids. Unmatched junction bases numbered 7, after V lost 5 bases and J lost 5 bases. CDR1 and CDR2 (germline): PRHDT, FYEKMQ (reference sequence). The CDR3 reads CASSALQGLDTQYF. CDR3 sequence (DNA): TGTGCCAGCAGCGCCCTACAGGGGTTAGATACGCAGTATTTT.

This clonotype was counted at least ten times. The chain uses TRBV29-1 and TRBJ2-5; no reliable D call. V lost 3 bases, J lost 5 bases, and 10 bases lay in between. The V gene's germline CDR1 is SQVTM and CDR2 ANQGSEA. The CDR3 has 12 amino acids. The CDR3 nucleotides are TGCAGCGTTGAGAGATACGGTGAGACCCAGTACTTC. Translated, it gives CSVERYGETQYF.